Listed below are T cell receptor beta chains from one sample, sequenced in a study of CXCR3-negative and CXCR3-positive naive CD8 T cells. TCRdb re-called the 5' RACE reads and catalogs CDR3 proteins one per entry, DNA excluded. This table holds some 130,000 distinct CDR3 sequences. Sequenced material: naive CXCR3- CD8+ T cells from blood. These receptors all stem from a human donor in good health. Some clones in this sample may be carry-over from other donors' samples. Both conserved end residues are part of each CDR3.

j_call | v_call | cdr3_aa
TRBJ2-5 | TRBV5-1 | CASTEGQGEFGTQETQYF
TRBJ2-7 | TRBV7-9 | CASSWGPGTGGYEQYF
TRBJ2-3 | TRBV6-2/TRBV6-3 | CASRLDRGVSTDTQYF
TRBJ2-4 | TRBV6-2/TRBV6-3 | CASSYFPQVKGNIQYF
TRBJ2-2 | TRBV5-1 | CASEGETLNTGELFF
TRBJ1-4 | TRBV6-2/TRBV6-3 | CASSWTGATNEKLFF
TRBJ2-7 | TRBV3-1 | CASSAGQGSFEQYF
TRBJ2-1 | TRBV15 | CATSRDTSGARGNEQFF
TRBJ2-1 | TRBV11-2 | CASSLGSPWEQFF
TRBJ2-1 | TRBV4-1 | CASSPLGQGGMDEQFF
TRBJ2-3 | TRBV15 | CATRAGGDTQYF